The rows below give T cell receptor beta chains drawn from one sample of a study of blood T cell repertoires in COVID-19. Generated by immunoSEQ multiplex PCR, the TCRdb table keeps only in-frame clones and is missing some. Among a few hundred thousand clones listed, around nine tenths were seen once. The specimen was peripheral blood. These receptor sequences come from a woman aged 55-70 years with COVID-19, enrolled during active disease. Both conserved end residues are trimmed from each CDR3. Rows give clone size only sometimes, using once, few, many, or a class for an expanded clone.

clone_size	v_call	cdr3_length	j_call	cdr3_aa
.	TRBV4-1	14	TRBJ2-7	ASSQRPQGKTYEQY
.	TRBV9	12	TRBJ2-7	ASSVRDNSYEQY
.	TRBV5-1	15	TRBJ1-5	ASSLEDRGNSNQPQH
.	TRBV6-6	13	TRBJ1-4	ASTLGGQGNEKLF
.	TRBV7-9	12	TRBJ2-1	ASSSDRVRYEQF
.	TRBV28	11	TRBJ2-5	ASSLDSQETQY
.	TRBV2	12	TRBJ1-1	ASPGEGRIDEAF
.	TRBV3-1/TRBV3-2	12	TRBJ2-5	ASSHSGAQETQY
.	TRBV5-1	13	TRBJ1-1	ASSLGQGINTEAF
.	TRBV4-1	14	TRBJ2-3	ASSQVRGVGTDTQY
.	TRBV27	11	TRBJ1-1	ASMPGRFTEAF
.	TRBV6-1	12	TRBJ2-7	ASSEWGGAYEQY
.	TRBV11-3	11	TRBJ2-7	ASSPPRGDEQY
.	TRBV2	13	TRBJ1-1	ASSTRNRGDTEAF
.	TRBV19	12	TRBJ1-2	ASTNQGYLYGYT
.	TRBV4-1	12	TRBJ2-2	ASSQSLTTGELF
.	TRBV6-5	13	TRBJ2-7	ASSYPGQGSYEQY
.	TRBV5-4	14	TRBJ2-3	ASSLYGGGRTDTQY
.	TRBV7-6	11	TRBJ1-1	ASINSRGTEAF
.	TRBV10-1	12	TRBJ2-3	ATASGGREDTQY
.	TRBV25-1	11	TRBJ2-1	ASSESTYNEQF
.	TRBV7-2	15	TRBJ1-3	ASSLAEDAFSGNTIY
.	TRBV5-6	12	TRBJ2-7	ASSPPPGDNEQY
.	TRBV6-1	15	TRBJ2-7	ASSESLAGYTPYEQY
.	TRBV7-2	12	TRBJ1-2	ASTLNGGNYGYT
.	TRBV11-3	14	TRBJ2-5	ASIGKPAGGQETQY
.	TRBV7-9	14	TRBJ1-5	ASSRGQGGSQQPQH
.	TRBV28	12	TRBJ1-4	ASTSRVNSEKLF
.	TRBV5-4	12	TRBJ1-2	ASSGTQGGFGYT
once	TRBV5-1	15	TRBJ1-4	ASSKGGQARRDGKLF
.	TRBV6-5	14	TRBJ1-3	ASSYSGQSSGNTIY